The clone carrying this TCR beta chain occurred a few times. Antigen: not known. Here immunoSEQ multiplex PCR was the method, and the copy in TCRdb shows in-frame clones only, minus some. The sample comprises around 20,000 clones, roughly 80% of which are singletons, and about 21% rests with the top ten. This entry belongs to a study of CD4 T cells in relation to SARS-CoV-2 and coronaviruses. Study-level information: After nine to eleven days of antigen culture, PBMC TCR beta CDR3s were sequenced. Controls used an HIV-1 Nef peptide pool or no peptide. The HLA restriction of the shared crossreactive spike epitopes was mapped.

This CDR3 is built from 12 residues. In germline, CDR1 is MNHEY, CDR2 SVGAGI. The germline V and J ends were trimmed by 0 bases and 11 bases, with 10 bases remaining between them. The unexposed donors gave CD4+ T cells in about 2011-2019, prior to COVID-19. After around nine days of culture, CD4+ T cells were isolated. This TCR was sampled from a human donor in good health. The chain has TRBV6-5 and TRBJ1-1; no clear D gene. Sequencing input: CD4+ T cells from PBMCs, cultured in vitro. The CDR3 reads CASSYSNQAAFF. The CDR3 nucleotides read TGTGCCAGCAGTTACTCGAACCAGGCTGCTTTCTTT.